This T cell receptor (beta chain) was recorded in a study of T cells after yellow fever vaccination. CDR3 length equals 15 residues. Germline V CDR1 and CDR2: GTSNPN, SVGIG (reference sequence). Between the trimmed V and J ends, which lost 3 bases and 7 bases, there was a span of 16 bases. TCRdb independently ran MiXCR on the 5' RACE reads; one entry per CDR3 protein. The data show approximately 610,000 distinct CDR3 sequences, with about 17% seen just once and 17% held by the top ten. The receptor's source is a man aged 18 to 35 who received the YFV17D yellow fever vaccine. V is TRBV30 and J is TRBJ1-6; tentative D call: TRBD1 (6 bases). This specimen consisted of PBMCs, obtained around 5 days after the first yellow fever vaccination. The CDR3, as DNA: TGTGCCTGGAGAATTGGGGGCGGCGGAAATTCACCCCTCCACTTT. It codes for CAWRIGGGGNSPLHF. The full variable domain, its missing parts supplied by reference TRBV30 and TRBJ1-6, is SQTIHQWPATLVQPVGSPLSLECTVEGTSNPNLYWYRQAAGRGLQLLFYSVGIGQISSEVPQNLSASRPQDRQFILSSKKLLLSDSGFYLCAWRIGGGGNSPLHFGNGTRLTVT.